Listed here are 6 T cell receptor beta chains from one sample, sequenced in a study of blood T cell repertoires in COVID-19. Produced via immunoSEQ multiplex PCR; TCRdb's table is partial and in-frame only. The data show around 120,000 clones, with 90% seen just once and less than 2% held by the top ten. Sequencing was performed on peripheral blood. The receptors originated from a human donor with active COVID-19. The donor label of this sample is uncertain.

This sequence joins TRBV5-1 and TRBJ1-1; D is undetermined. CDR3 size: 16 residues. Trimming removed 0 bases at V and 0 bases at J, with 12 bases between. Germline CDR1 is SGHRS and CDR2 is YFSETQ. CDR3 nucleotide sequence: TGCGCCAGCAGCTTGGAACTGCGGCGCATGAACACTGAAGCTTTCTTT. Its translation: CASSLELRRMNTEAFF.

The rearrangement joins TRBV19 to TRBJ1-5, with no clear D. Germline assignment: CDR1 LNHDA and CDR2 SQIVND (reference sequence). V was pared by 4 bases and J by 6 bases, with 10 bases between. The CDR3 covers 13 residues. The CDR3 spells CASSRQLGQPQHF. CDR3 nucleotides: TGTGCCAGTAGTAGGCAGCTAGGTCAGCCCCAGCATTTT.

This chain uses TRBV19 with TRBJ1-1, with D perhaps TRBD1 (6 bases). CDR3 length: 13 amino acids. Germline lookup yields CDR1 LNHDA and CDR2 SQIVND (reference sequence). Trimming left V 5 bases short and J 6 bases short, with 13 bases between. The CDR3 DNA reads TGTGCCAGTAGTGTAAGCGGGGGCCCTGAAGCTTTCTTT. This sequence encodes CASSVSGGPEAFF.

The rearrangement uses TRBV11-3 and TRBJ2-2; TRBD1 matches 9 bases. Germline lookup yields CDR1 SGHNT and CDR2 YENEEA. The V and J ends lost 8 bases and 6 bases, in that order; junction bases with no gene match: 13. CDR3 length: 16 residues. The DNA of the CDR3 is TGTGCCAGCCGTAAAGGGACAGGGATTTCCGCCGGGGAGCTGTTTTTT. Translating it yields CASRKGTGISAGELFF.

The CDR3 reads CASSEEIWGVRGITGELFF. In nucleotides, the CDR3 is TGTGCCAGCAGTGAAGAAATTTGGGGCGTTAGGGGGATCACCGGGGAGCTGTTTTTT. This chain joins TRBV6-1 and TRBJ2-2; tentatively, D is TRBD1 (6 bases). This CDR3 spans 19 amino acids. Germline V gene data show CDR1 as MNHNS and CDR2 as SASEGT. Trimming removed 1 base at V and 4 bases at J, with 22 bases between.

The chain recombines TRBV6-2 or TRBV6-3 with TRBJ1-1, with 8 bases that match TRBD1. Trimming took 1 base from V and 10 from J; bases not matched to a gene: 14. This CDR3 comprises 16 residues. Germline V gives CDR1 MNHEY, CDR2 SVGEGT. The CDR3 bases are TGTGCCAGCAGTTACTTTGGACCAGGGGGCCCGGGGAGAGCTTTCTTT. It codes for CASSYFGPGGPGRAFF.